This TCR beta chain was identified in a study of T cell changes during pregnancy in multiple sclerosis. Sequencing used immunoSEQ multiplex PCR; TCRdb keeps in-frame clones, though not all of them. The repertoire holds tens of thousands of clones, with approximately 91% as singletons. The CDR3 has 14 residues. V lost 5 bases to trimming and J lost 5 bases, with 15 bases between them. Germline V gene lookup returns CDR1 LGHNA and CDR2 YSLEER. The chain joins TRBV4-3 to TRBJ1-2, with D possibly being TRBD1 (5 bases). Sequences were derived from CD8+ T cells from peripheral blood mononuclear cells, sampled after pregnancy. This TCR derives from a female donor with multiple sclerosis, enrolled in a pregnancy study. CDR3 loop: CASSDEEGLYGYTF. In DNA form, the CDR3 reads TGCGCCAGCAGCGATGAGGAGGGGCTATATGGCTACACCTTC.